The 5 T cell receptor beta chains reported below all come from one sample, sequenced in a study of shared clonotypes between healthy human individuals. Some clones are missing from TCRdb's copy, which holds only in-frame ones; the method was immunoSEQ multiplex PCR. The table shows about 600,000 clones, with roughly 96% occurring only once. Naive-designated CD8 cells lacked CD45RO, were positively enriched for CCR7, and omitted terminally differentiated effector memory CD45RA+ cells. The sample comprised naive CD8+ T cells sorted from blood. The receptors come from a woman aged 25 to 45 in good health.

The chain has TRBV19 and TRBJ1-2, with D possibly being TRBD1 (5 bases). Germline lookup yields CDR1 LNHDA and CDR2 SQIVND (reference sequence). CDR3 length equals 13 residues. Between the trimmed V and J ends, which lost 5 bases and 0 bases, there was a span of 7 bases. The CDR3 DNA reads as TGTGCCAGTAGTCAGGGTACTAACTATGGCTACACCTTC. Translated, it gives CASSQGTNYGYTF.

The DNA of the CDR3 is TGTGCCAGCAGTGAGAGCGGGAGTTTCGAGCAGTACTTC. Protein: CASSESGSFEQYF. The chain joins TRBV6-1 to TRBJ2-7, with 8 bases lining up with TRBD2. Trimming removed 3 bases from V and 6 bases from J; junction bases left unmatched: 4. This CDR3 is 13 amino acids long. The V gene's germline CDR1 is MNHNS and CDR2 SASEGT.

The chain is built from TRBV6-6 and TRBJ2-7; the match to TRBD1 covers 7 bases. Germline trimming cut 2 bases from V and 0 bases from J; bases unmatched to any gene: 7. Germline V gene lookup returns CDR1 MNHNY and CDR2 SVGAGI (reference sequence). This CDR3 has 16 amino acids. The chain's CDR3 is CASSYEGQRLSYEQYF. CDR3 coding DNA: TGTGCCAGCAGTTACGAGGGACAGCGCCTCTCCTACGAGCAGTACTTC.

This sequence joins TRBV10-2 and TRBJ2-7; D uncertain. Between the trimmed V and J ends, which lost 3 bases and 3 bases, there was a span of 3 bases. The CDR3 is 11 residues long. CDR1 and CDR2 from the germline V gene are WSHSY and SAAADI. CDR3 nucleotides: TGCGCCAGCAGTGATGGCTACGAGCAGTACTTC. Protein sequence: CASSDGYEQYF.

In DNA, the CDR3 is TGTGCCAGCAGACCCTCCGTTTATAGGCCCTCTGGAAACACCATATATTTT. This translates into CASRPSVYRPSGNTIYF. The chain is built from TRBV28 and TRBJ1-3; the D is unclear. The ends were cut back, 6 bases at V and 0 bases at J, with 18 bases in the middle. This CDR3 has 17 residues. Germline V gene data show CDR1 as MDHEN and CDR2 as SYDVKM.